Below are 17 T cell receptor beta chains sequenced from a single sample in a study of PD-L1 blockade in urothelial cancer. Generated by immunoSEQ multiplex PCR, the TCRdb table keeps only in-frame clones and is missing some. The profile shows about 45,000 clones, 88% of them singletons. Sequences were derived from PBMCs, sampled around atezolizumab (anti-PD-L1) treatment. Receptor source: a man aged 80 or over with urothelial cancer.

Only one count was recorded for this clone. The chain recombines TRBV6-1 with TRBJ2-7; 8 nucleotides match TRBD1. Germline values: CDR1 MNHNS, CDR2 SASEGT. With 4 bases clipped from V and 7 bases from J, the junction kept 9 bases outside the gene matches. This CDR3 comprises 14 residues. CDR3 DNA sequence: TGTGCCAGCAGTGGAGGACAGGGTTTGAGGGAGCAGTACTTC. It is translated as CASSGGQGLREQYF.

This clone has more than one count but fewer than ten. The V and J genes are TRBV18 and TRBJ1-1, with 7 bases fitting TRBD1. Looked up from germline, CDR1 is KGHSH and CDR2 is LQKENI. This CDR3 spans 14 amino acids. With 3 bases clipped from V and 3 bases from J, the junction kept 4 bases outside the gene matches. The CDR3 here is CASSPGQTYTEAFF. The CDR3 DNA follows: TGTGCCAGCTCACCGGGACAGACCTACACTGAAGCTTTCTTT. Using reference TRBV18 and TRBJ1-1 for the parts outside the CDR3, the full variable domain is NAGVMQNPRHLVRRRGQEARLRCSPMKGHSHVYWYRQLPEEGLKFMVYLQKENIIDESGMPKERFSAEFPKEGPSILRIQQVVRGDSAAYFCASSPGQTYTEAFFGQGTRLTVV.

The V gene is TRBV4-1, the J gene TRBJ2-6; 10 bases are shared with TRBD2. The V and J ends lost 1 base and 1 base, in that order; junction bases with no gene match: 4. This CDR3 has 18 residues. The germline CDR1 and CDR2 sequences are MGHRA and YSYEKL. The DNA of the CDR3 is TGCGCCAGCAGCCAAGTTTCTAGCGGGAGATCTGGGGCCAACGTCCTGACTTTC. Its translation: CASSQVSSGRSGANVLTF.

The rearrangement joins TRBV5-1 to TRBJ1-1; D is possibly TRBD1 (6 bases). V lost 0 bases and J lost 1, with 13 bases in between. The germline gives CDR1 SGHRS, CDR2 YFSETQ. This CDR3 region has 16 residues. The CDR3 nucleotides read TGCGCCAGCAGCTTGGCCGGGACACTGAAGAACACTGAAGCTTTCTTT. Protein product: CASSLAGTLKNTEAFF.

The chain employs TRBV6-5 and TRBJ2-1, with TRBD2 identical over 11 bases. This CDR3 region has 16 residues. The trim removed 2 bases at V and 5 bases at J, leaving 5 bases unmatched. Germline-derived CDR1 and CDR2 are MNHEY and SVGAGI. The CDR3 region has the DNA TGTGCCAGCAGTTACCGTAGCGGGAGGGCCGACAATGAGCAGTTCTTC. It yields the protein CASSYRSGRADNEQFF.

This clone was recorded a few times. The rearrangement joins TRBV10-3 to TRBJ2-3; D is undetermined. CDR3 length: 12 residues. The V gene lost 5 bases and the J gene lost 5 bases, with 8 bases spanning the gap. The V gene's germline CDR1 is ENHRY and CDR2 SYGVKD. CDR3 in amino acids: CAISFSQDTQYF. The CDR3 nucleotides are TGTGCCATCAGTTTCAGTCAAGATACGCAGTATTTT.

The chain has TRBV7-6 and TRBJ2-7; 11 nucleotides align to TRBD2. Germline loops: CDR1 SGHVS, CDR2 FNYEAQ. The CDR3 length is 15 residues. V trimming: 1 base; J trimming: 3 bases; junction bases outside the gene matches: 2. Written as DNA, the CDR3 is TGTGCCAGCAGCTTAGGTACTAGCGGGAGCTACGAGCAGTACTTC. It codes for CASSLGTSGSYEQYF.

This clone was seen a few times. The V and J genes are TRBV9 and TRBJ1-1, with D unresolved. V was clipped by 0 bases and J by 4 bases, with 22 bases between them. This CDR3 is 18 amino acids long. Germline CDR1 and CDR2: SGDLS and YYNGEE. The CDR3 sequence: CASSVASRVGVPRTEAFF. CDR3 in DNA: TGTGCCAGCAGCGTAGCGTCACGGGTCGGCGTACCGCGCACTGAAGCTTTCTTT.

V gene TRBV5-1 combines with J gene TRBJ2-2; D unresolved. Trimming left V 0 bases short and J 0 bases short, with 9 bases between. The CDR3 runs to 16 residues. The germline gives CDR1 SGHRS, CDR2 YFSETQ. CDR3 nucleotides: TGCGCCAGCAGCTTGGTTTCGGTAACGAACACCGGGGAGCTGTTTTTT. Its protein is CASSLVSVTNTGELFF.

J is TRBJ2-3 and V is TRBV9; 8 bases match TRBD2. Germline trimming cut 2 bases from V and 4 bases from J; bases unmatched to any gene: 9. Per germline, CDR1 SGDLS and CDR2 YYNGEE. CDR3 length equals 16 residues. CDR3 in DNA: TGTGCCAGCAGCGTCGCAGCGGGAGCGAACCCAGATACGCAGTATTTT. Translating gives CASSVAAGANPDTQYF. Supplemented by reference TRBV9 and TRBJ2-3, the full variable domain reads DSGVTQTPKHLITATGQRVTLRCSPRSGDLSVYWYQQSLDQGLQFLIQYYNGEERAKGNILERFSAQQFPDLHSELNLSSLELGDSALYFCASSVAAGANPDTQYFGPGTRLTVL.

The CDR3 loop is CATETGGGYTF. CDR3 DNA sequence: TGCGCCACCGAGACAGGGGGAGGCTACACCTTC. The genes are TRBV10-1 and TRBJ1-2, with 9 bases lining up with TRBD1. CDR1 and CDR2 from the germline V gene are WNHNN and SYGVQD (reference sequence). The ends lost 10 bases at V and 8 bases at J; junction bases unmatched: 5. The length of the CDR3 is 11 residues.

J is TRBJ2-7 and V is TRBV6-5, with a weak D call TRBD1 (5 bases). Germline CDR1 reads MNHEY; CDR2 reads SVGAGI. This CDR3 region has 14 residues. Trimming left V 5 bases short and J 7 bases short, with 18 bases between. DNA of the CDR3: TGTGCCAGCAGTGTCTGGGCAGGGTCGAGGGAGCAGTACTTC. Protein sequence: CASSVWAGSREQYF.

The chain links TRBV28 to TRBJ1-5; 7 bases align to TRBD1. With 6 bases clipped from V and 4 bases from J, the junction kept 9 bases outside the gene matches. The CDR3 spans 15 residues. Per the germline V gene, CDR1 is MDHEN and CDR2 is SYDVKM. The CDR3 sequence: CASRTPGGSNQPQHF. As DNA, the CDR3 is TGTGCCAGCAGGACGCCAGGGGGATCTAATCAGCCCCAGCATTTT.

CDR3 protein: CASSPGGLGYEQYF. In nucleotides, the CDR3 is TGTGCCAGTAGTCCGGGAGGACTTGGCTACGAGCAGTACTTC. The chain is built from TRBV19 and TRBJ2-7; 7 bases match TRBD2. Germline-derived CDR1 and CDR2 are LNHDA and SQIVND (reference sequence). Trimming at V came to 5 bases and at J to 3 bases, leaving 7 bases not matched to a gene. This CDR3 has 14 amino acids.

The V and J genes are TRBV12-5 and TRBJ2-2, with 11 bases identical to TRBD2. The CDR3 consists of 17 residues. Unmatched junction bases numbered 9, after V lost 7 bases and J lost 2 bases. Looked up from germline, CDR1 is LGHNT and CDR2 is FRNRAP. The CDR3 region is CASASTSGNFNTGELFF. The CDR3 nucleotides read TGTGCTAGTGCCTCGACTAGCGGGAATTTCAACACCGGGGAGCTGTTTTTT.

CDR3 sequence: CASETGGLGEQYF. The DNA of the CDR3 is TGTGCCAGCGAGACAGGGGGATTGGGCGAGCAGTACTTC. This sequence joins TRBV28 and TRBJ2-7, with 9 positions matching TRBD1. V lost 8 bases, J lost 6 bases, and 8 bases stayed unmatched. Germline V CDR1 and CDR2: MDHEN, SYDVKM. The CDR3 is 13 amino acids. The complete variable domain, with remaining parts taken from reference TRBV28 and TRBJ2-7, reads DVKVTQSSRYLVKRTGEKVFLECVQDMDHENMFWYRQDPGLGLRLIYFSYDVKMKEKGDIPEGYSVSREKKERFSLILESASTNQTSMYLCASETGGLGEQYFGPGTRLTVT.

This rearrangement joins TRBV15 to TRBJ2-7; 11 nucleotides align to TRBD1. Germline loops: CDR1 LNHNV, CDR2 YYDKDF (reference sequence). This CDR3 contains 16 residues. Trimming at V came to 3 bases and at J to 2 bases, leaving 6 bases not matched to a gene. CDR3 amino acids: CATSRPGTGGTYEQYF. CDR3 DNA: TGTGCCACCAGCAGGCCCGGGACAGGGGGTACCTACGAGCAGTACTTC.